This is a list of T cell receptor beta chains from one sample in a study of human T cells and chemical hapten exposure. MiXCR was run by TCRdb on the RACE reads, yielding one entry per CDR3 protein. The sample lists some 81,000 distinct CDR3 sequences, about 7.5% seen once, with 1.5% to 1.9% in the top ten. Source: whole blood, taken in connection with sensitization to the hapten diphenylcyclopropenone (DPC). The receptor source for this set is a woman in her thirties with alopecia areata. Some clones in this sample may be carry-over from other donors' samples. CDR3s include the opening cysteine and the closing phenylalanine or tryptophan. The D gene is left open where the match is weak. A row's size may be missing; if present it is once, few, many or a size class.

.	TRBV24-1	TRBJ2-5	13	many	CATSDGPQETQYF	TGTGCCACCAGTGATGGCCCCCAAGAGACCCAGTACTTC
.	TRBV6-6	TRBJ1-3	18	.	CASSYEPVHTGSGNTIYF	TGTGCCAGCAGTTACGAACCAGTTCATACCGGCTCTGGAAACACCATATATTTT
.	TRBV11-2	TRBJ2-7	14	few	CASSLGAAIYEQYF	TGTGCCAGCAGCTTAGGTGCAGCTATCTACGAGCAGTACTTC
.	TRBV20-1	TRBJ2-7	13	few	CSARGGQVYEQYF	TGCAGTGCTAGAGGGGGGCAGGTCTACGAGCAGTACTTC
TRBD2	TRBV5-1	TRBJ2-5	14	.	CASSGTSGGETQYF	TGCGCCAGCAGCGGGACTAGCGGAGGAGAGACCCAGTACTTC
.	TRBV5-1	TRBJ2-1	12	.	CASSLSGNEQFF	TGCGCCAGCAGCTTGTCGGGCAATGAGCAGTTCTTC
.	TRBV4-1	TRBJ2-7	15	many	CASSPRGGRIYEQYF	TGCGCCAGCAGCCCCAGAGGAGGCAGGATCTACGAGCAGTACTTC
.	TRBV14	TRBJ1-2	17	few	CASSHPQTGEVNYGYTF	TGTGCCAGCAGCCACCCGCAGACGGGGGAGGTAAACTATGGCTACACCTTC
.	TRBV7-9	TRBJ2-5	13	many	CASRAGIQETQYF	TGTGCCAGCAGAGCAGGGATCCAAGAGACCCAGTACTTC
.	TRBV20-1	TRBJ1-2	14	.	CSARDGGTNYGYTF	TGCAGTGCTAGAGATGGGGGGACTAACTATGGCTACACCTTC
.	TRBV7-2	TRBJ1-5	15	.	CASSFVGDSNQPQHF	TGTGCCAGCAGCTTTGTGGGAGATAGCAATCAGCCCCAGCATTTT
TRBD1	TRBV7-8	TRBJ1-1	18	many	CASSLLPGTGGQNTEAFF	TGTGCCAGCAGCTTACTCCCCGGGACAGGGGGTCAAAACACTGAAGCTTTCTTT
TRBD1	TRBV20-1	TRBJ1-1	14	many	CSARPGTANTEAFF	TGCAGTGCTAGGCCCGGGACAGCGAACACTGAAGCTTTCTTT
TRBD1	TRBV6-5	TRBJ1-4	13	few	CASSYEGALRLFF	TGTGCCAGCAGTTACGAGGGGGCTCTAAGGCTGTTTTTT
.	TRBV20-1	TRBJ1-1	12	.	CSATDHKFEAFF	TGCAGTGCTACGGACCATAAATTTGAAGCTTTCTTT